The sequence of this T cell receptor (beta chain) was determined in a study of blood T cell repertoires in COVID-19. Study as a whole: Nucleic acid was either cDNA or gDNA, and it came from T cells, B-cell-depleted T cells, or PBMCs.

Profiling relied on immunoSEQ multiplex PCR, and the TCRdb table lists in-frame clones only, not all of them. The table has 45,000 to 60,000 clones, approximately 90% seen once. V lost 8 bases and J lost 5; bases outside the gene matches: 10. Germline CDR1 reads MNHEY; CDR2 reads SMNVEV (reference sequence). The CDR3 runs to 14 residues. What was sequenced was peripheral blood. V gene TRBV27 combines with J gene TRBJ1-2; 8 bases fit TRBD1. The source is a man in his fifties or sixties with acute or convalescent COVID-19. The chain's CDR3 is CASAPSGTGYGYTF. Here the CDR3 DNA reads TGTGCCAGCGCACCTTCCGGGACAGGTTATGGCTACACCTTC.